A selection of T cell receptor beta chains follows, all from one sample in a study of blood T cells in healthy people across ages. Each CDR3 protein is one row after TCRdb ran MiXCR on the 5' RACE reads. The top ten hold roughly 26% of the sample, which has around 780,000 distinct CDR3 sequences, approximately 53% seen once. Sequencing was carried out using blood. All receptors derive from a man between 40 and 49 years old in good health. CDR3s include the opening cysteine and the closing phenylalanine or tryptophan. Each record gives: J gene, D gene, V gene, clone size, CDR3 protein, CDR3 DNA. D genes are given only for firm matches. Not all rows give a size; the values are once, few, many and, for expanded clones, a class.

J: TRBJ1-2
D: NA
V: TRBV4-3
size: few
CDR3: CASSPEGLGGEGGYTF
DNA: TGCGCCAGCAGCCCCGAAGGTCTAGGGGGTGAGGGTGGCTACACCTTC

J: TRBJ1-1
D: NA
V: TRBV2
size: NA
CDR3: CASSEAVLTGITEAFF
DNA: TGTGCCAGCAGTGAAGCCGTATTAACAGGGATCACTGAAGCTTTCTTT

J: TRBJ1-5
D: TRBD1
V: TRBV20-1
size: NA
CDR3: CSLGTANQPQHF
DNA: TGCAGCCTGGGGACAGCTAATCAGCCCCAGCATTTT

J: TRBJ2-3
D: NA
V: TRBV20-1
size: few
CDR3: CSARDLDTQYF
DNA: TGCAGTGCTAGAGATCTAGATACGCAGTATTTT

J: TRBJ2-7
D: NA
V: TRBV10-3
size: NA
CDR3: CAISESRGQTNEQYF
DNA: TGTGCCATCAGTGAGTCGAGAGGACAGACAAATGAGCAGTACTTC

J: TRBJ2-1
D: TRBD2
V: TRBV5-1
size: NA
CDR3: CASSLSSGGLENEQFF
DNA: TGCGCCAGCAGCTTGTCGAGCGGGGGGCTCGAGAATGAGCAGTTCTTC

J: TRBJ2-7
D: NA
V: TRBV10-3
size: NA
CDR3: CAISEAGSARWEQYF
DNA: TGTGCCATCAGTGAGGCAGGGTCAGCGAGGTGGGAGCAGTACTTC

J: TRBJ1-2
D: NA
V: TRBV2
size: NA
CDR3: CASSRTEDYGYTF
DNA: TGTGCCAGCAGTCGGACAGAAGACTATGGCTACACCTTC

J: TRBJ2-3
D: NA
V: TRBV12-3/TRBV12-4
size: once
CDR3: CASSFTAGAPDTQYF
DNA: TGTGCCAGCAGTTTCACGGCGGGGGCCCCGGATACGCAGTATTTT

J: TRBJ2-1
D: TRBD2
V: TRBV12-3/TRBV12-4
size: NA
CDR3: CASSLAGGLRVEQFF
DNA: TGTGCCAGCAGTTTAGCGGGAGGGTTAAGGGTTGAGCAGTTCTTC

J: TRBJ1-6
D: NA
V: TRBV4-2
size: NA
CDR3: CASSQEPRGFNSPLHF
DNA: TGTGCCAGCAGCCAAGAGCCGAGGGGGTTTAATTCACCCCTCCACTTT

J: TRBJ2-1
D: NA
V: TRBV29-1
size: few
CDR3: CSVEVMALNEQFF
DNA: TGCAGCGTTGAAGTGATGGCTCTCAATGAGCAGTTCTTC

J: TRBJ2-3
D: NA
V: TRBV7-2
size: NA
CDR3: CATSRQITDTQYF
DNA: TGTGCCACCTCACGACAAATCACAGATACGCAGTATTTT

J: TRBJ2-1
D: TRBD1
V: TRBV28
size: few
CDR3: CASSLGDSPYNEQFF
DNA: TGTGCCAGCAGTCTGGGGGACAGCCCTTACAATGAGCAGTTCTTC

J: TRBJ2-5
D: TRBD2
V: TRBV20-1
size: few
CDR3: CSVKGTSGDLLQRTQYF
DNA: TGCAGTGTTAAGGGGACTAGCGGGGACCTCCTCCAGAGGACCCAGTACTTC

J: TRBJ2-2
D: TRBD1
V: TRBV28
size: few
CDR3: CASQGEGGELFF
DNA: TGTGCCAGCCAGGGGGAAGGCGGGGAGCTGTTTTTT

J: TRBJ2-7
D: NA
V: TRBV6-1
size: once
CDR3: CASSEYYTSYEQYF
DNA: TGTGCCAGCAGTGAATATTATACATCATACGAGCAGTACTTC

J: TRBJ2-7
D: NA
V: TRBV4-3
size: NA
CDR3: CASSQAAGSPDEQYF
DNA: TGCGCCAGCAGCCAAGCAGCGGGTAGCCCGGACGAGCAGTACTTC

J: TRBJ2-1
D: NA
V: TRBV29-1
size: NA
CDR3: CSGGGHYNEQFF
DNA: TGCAGCGGGGGGGGCCATTACAATGAGCAGTTCTTC

J: TRBJ2-3
D: TRBD2
V: TRBV6-2/TRBV6-3
size: NA
CDR3: CASSYSNRLAGGQARPQYF
DNA: TGTGCCAGCAGTTACTCTAACCGGCTAGCGGGAGGCCAGGCCCGTCCGCAGTATTTT

J: TRBJ1-1
D: NA
V: TRBV11-3
size: many
CDR3: CASSSNTGKGAFF
DNA: TGTGCCAGCAGCTCAAACACAGGGAAAGGCGCTTTCTTT

J: TRBJ2-3
D: TRBD2
V: TRBV20-1
size: NA
CDR3: CSARKSSGSTDTQYF
DNA: TGCAGTGCTAGAAAATCTAGCGGGAGCACAGATACGCAGTATTTT

J: TRBJ2-5
D: NA
V: TRBV4-1
size: NA
CDR3: CASSQVKGETQYF
DNA: TGCGCCAGCAGCCAAGTCAAAGGGGAGACCCAGTACTTC

J: TRBJ2-5
D: NA
V: TRBV3-1
size: NA
CDR3: CASSIGGVQETQYF
DNA: TGTGCCAGCTCTATCGGTGGGGTACAAGAGACCCAGTACTTC